Listed here are 19 T cell receptor beta chains from one sample, sequenced in a study of cytomegalovirus exposure and HLA in healthy donors. PCR was performed using 60 Vbeta and 13 Jbeta primers. Assay: immunoSEQ multiplex PCR; the TCRdb copy retains only in-frame clones and omits some. The table has about 190,000 clones, 75% to 85% seen once. Material: PBMCs. These receptors were taken from a young woman in good health and CMV-seronegative.

This rearrangement joins TRBV7-3 to TRBJ2-7; TRBD1 matches 8 bases. The germline CDR1 and CDR2 sequences are SGHTA and FQGTGA. Trimming at V came to 3 bases and at J to 4 bases, leaving 5 bases not matched to a gene. The CDR3 is made up of 14 amino acids. DNA for the CDR3: TGTGCCAGCAGCTTGTCAGGGGGCAGGTACGAGCAGTACTTC. Protein: CASSLSGGRYEQYF. Full variable domain (missing parts from reference TRBV7-3 and TRBJ2-7): GAGVSQTPSNKVTEKGKYVELRCDPISGHTALYWYRQSLGQGPEFLIYFQGTGAADDSGLPNDRFFAVRPEGSVSTLKIQRTERGDSAVYLCASSLSGGRYEQYFGPGTRLTVT.

The chain links TRBV5-6 to TRBJ2-1; 9 bases are shared with TRBD2. This CDR3 is 15 amino acids long. V lost 2 bases to trimming and J lost 6 bases; unmatched junction nucleotides: 6. Germline assignment: CDR1 SGHDT and CDR2 YYEEEE. The chain's CDR3 is CASSLAGGFGNEQFF. Written as DNA, the CDR3 is TGTGCCAGCAGCTTAGCGGGAGGATTCGGCAATGAGCAGTTCTTC.

J is TRBJ2-1 and V is TRBV28, with TRBD2 identical over 7 bases. The germline gives CDR1 MDHEN, CDR2 SYDVKM. This CDR3 has 16 residues. The J segment lost 1 base and the V segment lost 4 bases, leaving 7 bases of the junction unmatched. The CDR3 DNA reads as TGTGCCAGCAGTTACCTAGCGGAGGCATCCTACAATGAGCAGTTCTTC. Residues: CASSYLAEASYNEQFF.

The CDR3 region is CASRLAGDYEQYF. CDR3 nucleotides: TGTGCCAGCAGACTGGCAGGTGACTACGAGCAGTACTTC. This chain joins TRBV14 and TRBJ2-7; D remains unclear. Germline lookup yields CDR1 SGHDN and CDR2 FVKESK. The V and J ends lost 6 bases and 3 bases respectively, with 12 bases between them. The CDR3 contains 13 residues.

The chain uses TRBV29-1 and TRBJ2-2; 7 nucleotides match TRBD1. Germline-derived CDR1 and CDR2 are SQVTM and ANQGSEA. The CDR3 consists of 14 residues. V lost 6 bases to trimming and J lost 1 base; unmatched junction nucleotides: 5. Here the CDR3 reads CSVQTGLNTGELFF. As DNA, the CDR3 is TGCAGCGTGCAGACAGGGTTGAACACCGGGGAGCTGTTTTTT.

The CDR3 DNA sequence: TGTGCCAGCAGCTTGACAGGGGGCCTCGGTAATGAGCAGTTCTTC. Protein product: CASSLTGGLGNEQFF. The chain recombines TRBV7-2 with TRBJ2-1; 10 bases match TRBD1. The CDR3 consists of 15 residues. The junction had 6 bases not matched to a gene; V was cut back by 3 bases and J by 7 bases. Germline CDR1 is SGHTA and CDR2 is FQGNSA.

The gene calls are TRBV28 and TRBJ2-5; weak D call: TRBD1 (6 bases). The DNA end is more similar to TRBJ2-7, so the J call may be wrong. Germline V gene lookup returns CDR1 MDHEN and CDR2 SYDVKM. The CDR3 runs to 13 residues. The CDR3 sequence: CASSLGQPYEQYF. CDR3 nucleotides: TGTGCCAGCAGTTTAGGACAGCCCTACGAGCAGTACTTC.

The chain has TRBV5-1 and TRBJ1-5, with D maybe TRBD1 (6 bases). With 4 bases removed from V and 6 bases from J, the gap between germline ends came to 11 bases. Germline V gene lookup returns CDR1 SGHRS and CDR2 YFSETQ. The CDR3 runs 13 residues. The CDR3 nucleotides are TGCGCCAGCAGCGAAACAGGGCCTCAGCCCCAGCATTTT. Its translation: CASSETGPQPQHF.

V is TRBV13 and J is TRBJ2-2; D might be TRBD1 (6 bases). The germline V gene has CDR1 PRHDT and CDR2 FYEKMQ (reference sequence). The CDR3 extends over 14 amino acids. The V gene lost 5 bases and the J gene lost 6 bases, with 13 bases spanning the gap. The CDR3: CASSAGAFPGELFF. The DNA for the CDR3 is TGTGCCAGCAGCGCAGGGGCGTTTCCCGGGGAGCTGTTTTTT.

The CDR3 DNA reads as TGTGCCAGCAGCTCTGGGACAGGGGGAACAGATACGCAGTATTTT. It codes for CASSSGTGGTDTQYF. The chain joins TRBV27 to TRBJ2-3; 11 bases match TRBD1. The CDR3 sequence is 15 residues long. Per germline, CDR1 MNHEY and CDR2 SMNVEV (reference sequence). V lost 6 bases, J lost 3 bases, and 5 bases stayed unmatched.

The chain uses TRBV11-2 and TRBJ2-2, with TRBD2 as a possible D gene (5 bases). Trimming shortened V by 5 bases and J by 6 bases, and 22 bases separated the two germline ends. CDR3 length: 17 amino acids. Germline loops: CDR1 SGHAT, CDR2 FQNNGV. The CDR3 sequence: CASSRTMTNPGAGELFF. The CDR3 coding sequence is TGTGCCAGCAGCCGCACGATGACTAATCCTGGCGCCGGGGAGCTGTTTTTT.

This clone was found once. The V gene is TRBV7-2, the J gene TRBJ2-2; the match to TRBD2 covers 9 bases. V lost 1 base, J lost 6 bases, and 6 bases stayed unmatched. Germline CDR1 reads SGHTA; CDR2 reads FQGNSA. CDR3 length: 16 amino acids. CDR3 DNA sequence: TGTGCCAGCAGCTTAGGGGGACTAGCAGGTTCCGGGGAGCTGTTTTTT. Translated: CASSLGGLAGSGELFF.

This chain connects TRBV5-1 to TRBJ2-5; 8 bases map to TRBD2. The junction had 9 bases not matched to a gene; V was cut back by 4 bases and J by 7 bases. Germline CDR1 and CDR2: SGHRS and YFSETQ. The CDR3 runs 14 residues. The CDR3 here is CASSPGLAGPTQYF. CDR3 bases: TGCGCCAGCAGCCCAGGACTAGCTGGGCCGACCCAGTACTTC.

This clone was seen a handful of times. This rearrangement joins TRBV6-5 to TRBJ1-2, with D maybe TRBD1 (6 bases). Trimming removed 0 bases from V and 7 bases from J, with 15 bases in between. The CDR3 extends over 15 amino acids. The germline V gene has CDR1 MNHEY and CDR2 SVGAGI. The CDR3 reads CASSYSVLGASGYTF. The CDR3 coding sequence is TGTGCCAGCAGTTACTCCGTGTTGGGGGCCTCTGGCTACACCTTC.

The chain joins TRBV30 to TRBJ1-1; D is perhaps TRBD1 (5 bases). This CDR3 contains 15 residues. Germline CDR1 and CDR2: GTSNPN and SVGIG (reference sequence). The ends were cut back, 0 bases at V and 0 bases at J, with 11 bases in the middle. CDR3 DNA sequence: TGTGCCTGGAGTGTTAGATCAGGGATGAACACTGAAGCTTTCTTT. Amino acid sequence: CAWSVRSGMNTEAFF.

The chain uses TRBV6-5 and TRBJ2-3; 7 bases agree with TRBD2. V gave up 2 bases and J gave up 1 base; unmatched junction bases: 0. The germline CDR1 and CDR2 sequences are MNHEY and SVGAGI. This CDR3 comprises 14 residues. For the CDR3, the DNA is TGTGCCAGCAGTTACGCGGGGGGCACAGATACGCAGTATTTT. It translates to CASSYAGGTDTQYF.

J is TRBJ1-5 and V is TRBV11-1, with TRBD1 identical over 9 bases. This CDR3 has 15 residues. J lost 7 bases, V lost 5 bases, and 9 bases had no gene match. The germline V gene has CDR1 SGHAT and CDR2 FQDESV (reference sequence). The CDR3 bases are TGTGCCAGCAGCCCCAGGACAGGGGCGGGACAGCCCCAGCATTTT. It codes for CASSPRTGAGQPQHF. Drawing the rest from reference TRBV11-1 and TRBJ1-5, the complete variable domain is EAEVAQSPRYKITEKSQAVAFWCDPISGHATLYWYRQILGQGPELLVQFQDESVVDDSQLPKDRFSAERLKGVDSTLKIQPAELGDSAMYLCASSPRTGAGQPQHFGDGTRLSIL.

The chain couples TRBV11-3 to TRBJ2-2; 13 positions agree with TRBD2. The CDR3 sequence is 20 residues long. Germline assignment: CDR1 SGHNT and CDR2 YENEEA. The ends lost 5 bases at V and 2 bases at J; junction bases unmatched: 14. CDR3 region: CASSPTTGTSGTINTGELFF. The CDR3 bases are TGTGCCAGCAGCCCCACGACCGGGACTAGCGGGACGATTAACACCGGGGAGCTGTTTTTT.

This clone was picked up a small number of times. The rearrangement uses TRBV25-1 and TRBJ1-3; 7 bases map to TRBD1. V gave up 3 bases and J gave up 0 bases; unmatched junction bases: 2. Germline CDR1 and CDR2: MGHDK and SYGVNS. The CDR3 runs to 15 residues. The CDR3 here is CASSETGSSGNTIYF. Written as DNA, the CDR3 is TGTGCCAGCAGTGAGACAGGGAGCTCTGGAAACACCATATATTTT. Full variable domain (missing parts from reference TRBV25-1 and TRBJ1-3): EADIYQTPRYLVIGTGKKITLECSQTMGHDKMYWYQQDPGMELHLIHYSYGVNSTEKGDLSSESTVSRIRTEHFPLTLESARPSHTSQYLCASSETGSSGNTIYFGEGSWLTVV.